The clone carrying this T cell receptor (beta chain) was detected a few times. TCR sequencing used cDNA made by reverse transcription of extracted RNA. The table came from immunoSEQ multiplex PCR; TCRdb's copy has only in-frame clones and leaves some out. The sample gives over 200,000 clones, 50% to 60% of which show up once; over 0.4% is in the top ten. The data are from a study of CD8+ T cells in alopecia areata. Sequences were derived from CD4+ T cells sorted from blood, sampled at week 0. The TCR comes from a human donor with alopecia areata.

CDR3 residues: CASSQSGTGYEQYF. CDR3 nucleotides: TGTGCCAGCAGCCAATCCGGGACAGGATACGAGCAGTACTTC. This rearrangement joins TRBV9 to TRBJ2-7; TRBD1 aligns across 8 bases. Germline V gives CDR1 SGDLS, CDR2 YYNGEE. CDR3 length: 14 residues. J lost 4 bases, V lost 4 bases, and 7 bases had no gene match.